Below, 5 T cell receptor beta chains from the same sample are listed, as sequenced in a study of blood T cell repertoires in COVID-19. Only in-frame clones appear in the TCRdb table, and some are missing; sequencing was by immunoSEQ multiplex PCR. The sample shows roughly 150,000 clones, around 77% of them seen only once. Material: peripheral blood. The receptors here all came from a man in his fifties or sixties with active or convalescent COVID-19.

This clone was counted only a few times. The chain combines TRBV18 with TRBJ2-3, with a tentative D call TRBD1 (5 bases). The germline V and J ends were trimmed by 3 bases and 2 bases, with 21 bases remaining between them. The CDR3 extends over 18 amino acids. Germline CDR1 KGHSH, CDR2 LQKENI. The CDR3 nucleotides read TGTGCCAGCTCACCTAAGACCGCAGGGTTGCGCCTCACAGATACGCAGTATTTT. It translates to CASSPKTAGLRLTDTQYF.

The rearrangement uses TRBV5-4 and TRBJ2-7, with TRBD1 matching over 8 bases. There are 14 residues in the CDR3. The V segment lost 0 bases and the J segment 4 bases; nucleotides outside the gene matches: 3. Germline V gives CDR1 SGHNT, CDR2 YYREEE (reference sequence). CDR3 protein: CASSLGDRTYEQYF. The CDR3, as DNA: TGTGCCAGCAGCTTGGGGGACAGGACGTACGAGCAGTACTTC.

The chain couples TRBV29-1 to TRBJ1-2; 7 bases map to TRBD1. Per germline, CDR1 SQVTM and CDR2 ANQGSEA. Trimming at V came to 7 bases and at J to 5 bases, leaving 4 bases not matched to a gene. There are 11 residues in the CDR3. The CDR3 coding sequence is TGCAGCGACGAGACAGGGTATGGCTACACCTTC. It yields the protein CSDETGYGYTF.

The V and J genes are TRBV29-1 and TRBJ2-2; D possibly corresponds to TRBD2 (5 bases). The CDR3 loop spans 13 amino acids. Trimming shortened V by 4 bases and J by 2 bases, and 8 bases separated the two germline ends. In germline, CDR1 is SQVTM, CDR2 ANQGSEA. The CDR3 reads CSVALANTGELFF. The DNA for the CDR3 is TGCAGCGTTGCCCTAGCAAACACCGGGGAGCTGTTTTTT.

The chain uses TRBV3-1 (or the pseudogene TRBV3-2) and TRBJ1-1, with 9 bases that match TRBD1. Germline values: CDR1 LGHDT, CDR2 YNNKEL (reference sequence). The junction had 4 bases not matched to a gene; V was cut back by 4 bases and J by 1 base. The CDR3 spans 15 residues. The CDR3 loop is CASSPWTGANTEAFF. The CDR3 region has the DNA TGTGCCAGCAGCCCCTGGACAGGGGCGAACACTGAAGCTTTCTTT.